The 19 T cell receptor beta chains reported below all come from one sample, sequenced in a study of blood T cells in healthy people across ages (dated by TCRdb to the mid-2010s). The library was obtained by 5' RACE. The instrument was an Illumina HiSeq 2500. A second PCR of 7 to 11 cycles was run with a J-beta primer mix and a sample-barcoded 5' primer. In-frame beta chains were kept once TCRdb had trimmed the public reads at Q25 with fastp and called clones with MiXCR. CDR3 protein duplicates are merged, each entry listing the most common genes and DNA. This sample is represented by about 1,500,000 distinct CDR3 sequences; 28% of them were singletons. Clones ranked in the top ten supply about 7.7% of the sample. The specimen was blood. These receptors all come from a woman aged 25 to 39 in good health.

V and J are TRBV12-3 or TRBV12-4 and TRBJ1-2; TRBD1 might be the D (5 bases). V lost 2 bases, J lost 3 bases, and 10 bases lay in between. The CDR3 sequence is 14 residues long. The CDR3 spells CASSLNRPYYGYTF. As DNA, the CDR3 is TGTGCCAGCAGTTTAAACAGGCCCTACTATGGCTACACCTTC.

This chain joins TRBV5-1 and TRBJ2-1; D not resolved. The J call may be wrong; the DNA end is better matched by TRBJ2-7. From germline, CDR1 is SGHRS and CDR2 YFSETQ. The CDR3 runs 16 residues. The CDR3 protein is CASSLAIGHTYNEQYF. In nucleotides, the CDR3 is TGCGCCAGCAGCTTGGCGATTGGGCATACCTACAATGAGCAGTACTTC.

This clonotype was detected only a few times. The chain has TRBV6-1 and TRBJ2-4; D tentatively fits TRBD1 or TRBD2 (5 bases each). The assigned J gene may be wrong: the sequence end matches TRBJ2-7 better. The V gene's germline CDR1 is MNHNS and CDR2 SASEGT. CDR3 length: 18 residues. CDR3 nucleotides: TGTGCCAGCAGCCCCCTGAGCGGAAGGGGAACTTATCCCTACGAGCAGTACTTC. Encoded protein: CASSPLSGRGTYPYEQYF.

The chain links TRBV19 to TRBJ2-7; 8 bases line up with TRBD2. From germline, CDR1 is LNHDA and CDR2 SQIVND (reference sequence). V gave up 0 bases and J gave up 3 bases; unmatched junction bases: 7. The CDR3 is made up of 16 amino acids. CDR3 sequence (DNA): TGTGCCAGTAGTATAGATCAAAGCGGGAGAGTCTACGAGCAGTACTTC. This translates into CASSIDQSGRVYEQYF. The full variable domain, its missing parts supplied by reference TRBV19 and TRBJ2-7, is DGGITQSPKYLFRKEGQNVTLSCEQNLNHDAMYWYRQDPGQGLRLIYYSQIVNDFQKGDIAEGYSVSREKKESFPLTVTSAQKNPTAFYLCASSIDQSGRVYEQYFGPGTRLTVT.

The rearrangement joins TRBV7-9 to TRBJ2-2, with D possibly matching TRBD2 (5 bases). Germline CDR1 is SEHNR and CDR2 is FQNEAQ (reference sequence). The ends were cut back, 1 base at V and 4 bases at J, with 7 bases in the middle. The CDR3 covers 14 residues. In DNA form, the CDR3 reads TGTGCCAGCAGCTTAGTTGCGGGCACCGGGGAGCTGTTTTTT. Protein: CASSLVAGTGELFF.

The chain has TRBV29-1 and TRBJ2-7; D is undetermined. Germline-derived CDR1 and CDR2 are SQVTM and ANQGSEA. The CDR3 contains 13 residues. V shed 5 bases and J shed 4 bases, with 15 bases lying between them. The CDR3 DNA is TGCAGCGTTCCGGCGGCCCTCCGGTACGAGCAGTACTTC. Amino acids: CSVPAALRYEQYF.

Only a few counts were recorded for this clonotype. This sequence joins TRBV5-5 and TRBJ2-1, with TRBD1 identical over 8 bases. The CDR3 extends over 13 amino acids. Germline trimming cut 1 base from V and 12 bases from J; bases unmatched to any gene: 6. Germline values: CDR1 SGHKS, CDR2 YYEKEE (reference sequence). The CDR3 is CASSLPDRDAQFF. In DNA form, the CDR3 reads TGTGCCAGCAGCTTGCCGGACAGGGATGCGCAGTTCTTC. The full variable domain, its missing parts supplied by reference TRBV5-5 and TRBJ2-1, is DAGVTQSPTHLIKTRGQQVTLRCSPISGHKSVSWYQQVLGQGPQFIFQYYEKEERGRGNFPDRFSARQFPNYSSELNVNALLLGDSALYLCASSLPDRDAQFFGPGTRLTVL.

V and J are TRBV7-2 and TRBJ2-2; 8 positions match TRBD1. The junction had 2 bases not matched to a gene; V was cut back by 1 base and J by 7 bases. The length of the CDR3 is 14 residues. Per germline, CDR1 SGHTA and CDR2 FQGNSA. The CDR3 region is CASSLDRGFGELFF. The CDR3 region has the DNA TGTGCCAGCAGCTTAGACAGGGGGTTCGGGGAGCTGTTTTTT.

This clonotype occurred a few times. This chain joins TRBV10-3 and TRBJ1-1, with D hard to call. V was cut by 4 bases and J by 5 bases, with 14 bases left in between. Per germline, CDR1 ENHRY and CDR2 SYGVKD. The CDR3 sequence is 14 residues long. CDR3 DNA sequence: TGTGCCATCAGTGTTTCGAGGGAGGATACTGAAGCTTTCTTT. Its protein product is CAISVSREDTEAFF.

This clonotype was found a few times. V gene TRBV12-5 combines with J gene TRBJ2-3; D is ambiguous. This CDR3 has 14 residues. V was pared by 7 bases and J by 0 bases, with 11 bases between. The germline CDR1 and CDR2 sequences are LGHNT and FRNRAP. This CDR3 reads CASVRPGSTDTQYF. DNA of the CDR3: TGTGCTAGTGTCCGCCCCGGTAGCACAGATACGCAGTATTTT.

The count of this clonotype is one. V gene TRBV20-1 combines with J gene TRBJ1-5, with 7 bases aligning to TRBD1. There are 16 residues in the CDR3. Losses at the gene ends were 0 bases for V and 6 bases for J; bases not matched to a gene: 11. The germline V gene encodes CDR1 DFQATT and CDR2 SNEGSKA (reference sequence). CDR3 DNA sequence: TGCAGTGCTAGAGATCACGCAGGGGGGAATGGTCAGCCCCAGCATTTT. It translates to CSARDHAGGNGQPQHF.

CDR3: CATSLGGGRVAYNEQFF. CDR3 in DNA: TGTGCCACCTCTTTAGGGGGGGGAAGAGTGGCCTACAATGAGCAGTTCTTC. The rearrangement links TRBV12-3 or TRBV12-4 to TRBJ2-1, with D perhaps matching TRBD2 (7 bases). V gave up 10 bases and J gave up 2 bases, with 24 bases separating them. The CDR3 is 17 residues long.

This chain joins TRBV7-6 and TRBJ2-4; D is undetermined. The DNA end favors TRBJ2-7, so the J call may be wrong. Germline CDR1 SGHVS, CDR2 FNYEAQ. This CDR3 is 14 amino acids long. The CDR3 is CASSLQRPGYEQYF. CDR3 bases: TGTGCCAGCAGCTTACAAAGGCCGGGCTACGAGCAGTACTTC.

CDR3 loop: CSARDPRTGINADTQYF. In DNA, the CDR3 is TGCAGTGCTAGAGATCCTAGGACAGGGATAAACGCAGATACGCAGTATTTT. The chain combines TRBV20-1 with TRBJ2-3, with 8 bases aligning to TRBD1. J lost 4 bases, V lost 0 bases, and 12 bases had no gene match. The CDR3 runs to 17 residues. The germline V gene has CDR1 DFQATT and CDR2 SNEGSKA (reference sequence).

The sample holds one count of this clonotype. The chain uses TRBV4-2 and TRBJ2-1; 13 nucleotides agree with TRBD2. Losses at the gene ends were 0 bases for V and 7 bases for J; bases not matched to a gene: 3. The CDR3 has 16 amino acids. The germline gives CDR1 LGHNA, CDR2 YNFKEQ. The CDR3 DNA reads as TGTGCCAGCAGCCAAGAGACTAGCGGGGGGTTGAATGAGCAGTTCTTC. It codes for CASSQETSGGLNEQFF.

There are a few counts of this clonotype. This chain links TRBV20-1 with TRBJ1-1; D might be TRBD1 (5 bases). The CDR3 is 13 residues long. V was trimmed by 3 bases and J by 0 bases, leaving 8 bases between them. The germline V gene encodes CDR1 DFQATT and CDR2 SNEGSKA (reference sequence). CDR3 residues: CSASETVNTEAFF. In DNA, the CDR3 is TGCAGTGCTAGCGAGACAGTGAACACTGAAGCTTTCTTT.

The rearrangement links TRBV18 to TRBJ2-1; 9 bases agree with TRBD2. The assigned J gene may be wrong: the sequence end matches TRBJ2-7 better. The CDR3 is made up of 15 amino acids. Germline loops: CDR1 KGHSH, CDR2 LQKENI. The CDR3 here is CASSPTSGRYNEQYF. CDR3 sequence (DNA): TGTGCCAGCTCACCGACTAGCGGCAGGTACAATGAGCAGTACTTC.

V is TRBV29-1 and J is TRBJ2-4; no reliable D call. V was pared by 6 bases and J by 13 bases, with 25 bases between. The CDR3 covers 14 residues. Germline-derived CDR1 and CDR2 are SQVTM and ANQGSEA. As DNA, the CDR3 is TGCAGCGTGGCTACTCCTTTCTCCTACAATGAGCAGTACTTC. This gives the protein CSVATPFSYNEQYF. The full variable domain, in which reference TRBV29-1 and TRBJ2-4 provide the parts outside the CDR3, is SAVISQKPSRDICQRGTSLTIQCQVDSQVTMMFWYRQQPGQSLTLIATANQGSEATYESGFVIDKFPISRPNLTFSTLTVSNMSPEDSSIYLCSVATPFSYNEQYFGAGTRLSVL.

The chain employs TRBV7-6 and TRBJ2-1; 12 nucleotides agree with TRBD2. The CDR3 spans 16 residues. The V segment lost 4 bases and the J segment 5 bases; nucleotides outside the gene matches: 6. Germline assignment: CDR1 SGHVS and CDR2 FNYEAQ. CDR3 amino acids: CASSSTPSGGDNEQFF. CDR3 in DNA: TGTGCCAGCAGCTCGACCCCTAGCGGGGGGGACAATGAGCAGTTCTTC.